This is a list of T cell receptor beta chains from one sample in a study of T-cell reconstitution after alpha-beta-depleted transplantation in children. MiXCR, applied by TCRdb to the PCR reads, yields one record per CDR3 protein. The sample carries fewer than 450,000 distinct CDR3 sequences, around 15% recorded once. The sequences come from PBMCs, mostly from graft donor cells, collected 360 days after TCRalphabeta/CD19-depleted stem cell transplant. The receptors were gathered from a male patient aged 2-15 years who had a stem cell transplant for acute lymphoblastic leukemia, so the T cells may come from the graft donor. Both conserved end residues are part of each CDR3. A D gene is named only where the DNA matches it firmly. Expanded clones are given a class, and other clones once, few, many or no size at all.

v_call: TRBV20-1; j_call: TRBJ2-3; d_call: -; clone_size: few; cdr3_aa: CSARWGGTDTQYF; cdr3_nt: TGCAGTGCCAGGTGGGGGGGCACAGATACGCAGTATTTT
v_call: TRBV15; j_call: TRBJ2-2; d_call: -; clone_size: few; cdr3_aa: CATSRGGLLGTGELFF; cdr3_nt: TGTGCCACCAGCAGAGGGGGTTTACTGGGAACCGGGGAGCTGTTTTTT
v_call: TRBV11-2; j_call: TRBJ1-5; d_call: TRBD1; clone_size: -; cdr3_aa: CASSLGGGQGSYSNQPQHF; cdr3_nt: TGTGCCAGCAGCTTAGGAGGCGGACAGGGGTCATATAGCAATCAGCCCCAGCATTTT
v_call: TRBV10-1; j_call: TRBJ2-3; d_call: -; clone_size: many; cdr3_aa: CASSESKQSTDTQYF; cdr3_nt: TGCGCCAGCAGTGAGTCGAAACAGAGCACAGATACGCAGTATTTT
v_call: TRBV6-2/TRBV6-3; j_call: TRBJ1-6; d_call: -; clone_size: few; cdr3_aa: CASSYPDPIGNSPLHF; cdr3_nt: TGTGCCAGCAGTTATCCGGACCCTATAGGGAATTCACCCCTCCACTTT
v_call: TRBV20-1; j_call: TRBJ1-2; d_call: -; clone_size: -; cdr3_aa: CSATPPGVQWGYTF; cdr3_nt: TGCAGTGCTACACCGCCGGGGGTACAATGGGGCTACACCTTC
v_call: TRBV20-1; j_call: TRBJ2-5; d_call: -; clone_size: -; cdr3_aa: CSARVAGAEETQYF; cdr3_nt: TGCAGTGCTAGAGTGGCAGGGGCGGAAGAGACCCAGTACTTC
v_call: TRBV28; j_call: TRBJ2-1; d_call: -; clone_size: few; cdr3_aa: CASSRPALLSSYNEQFF; cdr3_nt: TGTGCCAGCAGTCGTCCTGCACTACTAAGCTCCTACAATGAGCAGTTCTTC
v_call: TRBV12-3/TRBV12-4; j_call: TRBJ2-1; d_call: TRBD2; clone_size: -; cdr3_aa: CASSLRQRGPYNEQFF; cdr3_nt: TGTGCCAGCAGTTTGCGGCAGCGGGGCCCCTACAATGAGCAGTTCTTC
v_call: TRBV4-1; j_call: TRBJ2-4; d_call: TRBD2; clone_size: -; cdr3_aa: CASSPRGQTSEAKNIQYF; cdr3_nt: TGCGCCAGCAGCCCCCGGGGCCAGACTAGCGAGGCCAAAAACATTCAGTACTTC
v_call: TRBV4-1; j_call: TRBJ2-5; d_call: -; clone_size: -; cdr3_aa: CASSPYQGLPRETQYF; cdr3_nt: TGCGCCAGCAGCCCCTACCAGGGGTTACCTCGAGAGACCCAGTACTTC
v_call: TRBV28; j_call: TRBJ2-3; d_call: TRBD2; clone_size: few; cdr3_aa: CASSLLSGRTDTQYF; cdr3_nt: TGTGCCAGCAGTTTACTTAGCGGGAGGACAGATACGCAGTATTTT
v_call: TRBV14; j_call: TRBJ1-1; d_call: -; clone_size: few; cdr3_aa: CASSHRVMNTEAFF; cdr3_nt: TGTGCCAGCAGCCACAGGGTCATGAACACTGAAGCTTTCTTT
v_call: TRBV7-2; j_call: TRBJ1-4; d_call: -; clone_size: -; cdr3_aa: CASSRTIVEKLFF; cdr3_nt: TGTGCCAGCAGCAGGACAATCGTTGAAAAACTGTTTTTT
v_call: TRBV10-3; j_call: TRBJ2-1; d_call: -; clone_size: many; cdr3_aa: CAIAVGGGSSYNEQFF; cdr3_nt: TGTGCCATCGCGGTGGGAGGGGGGTCCTCCTACAATGAGCAGTTCTTC
v_call: TRBV3-1; j_call: TRBJ2-3; d_call: -; clone_size: -; cdr3_aa: CASSTKGSGWTDTQYF; cdr3_nt: TGTGCCAGCAGCACTAAGGGGAGTGGTTGGACAGATACGCAGTATTTT
v_call: TRBV20-1; j_call: TRBJ2-3; d_call: TRBD1; clone_size: -; cdr3_aa: CSADVGQGELSESANTDTQYF; cdr3_nt: TGCAGTGCCGACGTGGGACAGGGAGAACTATCTGAATCCGCGAACACAGATACGCAGTATTTT
v_call: TRBV28; j_call: TRBJ2-7; d_call: -; clone_size: many; cdr3_aa: CASSLGSGLYEQYF; cdr3_nt: TGTGCCAGCAGTTTGGGGTCAGGGCTCTACGAGCAGTACTTC
v_call: TRBV12-3/TRBV12-4; j_call: TRBJ2-7; d_call: -; clone_size: few; cdr3_aa: CASSSSNRTVSAYEQYF; cdr3_nt: TGTGCCAGCAGTTCCTCAAATCGGACAGTATCGGCCTACGAGCAGTACTTC
v_call: TRBV6-5; j_call: TRBJ2-3; d_call: -; clone_size: -; cdr3_aa: CASSYAGGAPPDTQYF; cdr3_nt: TGTGCCAGCAGTTACGCGGGCGGAGCTCCGCCAGATACGCAGTATTTT
v_call: TRBV20-1; j_call: TRBJ2-7; d_call: -; clone_size: few; cdr3_aa: CSARDSSGYYEQYF; cdr3_nt: TGCAGTGCTAGAGATTCCAGCGGGTACTACGAGCAGTACTTC
v_call: TRBV2; j_call: TRBJ2-7; d_call: -; clone_size: -; cdr3_aa: CASSPNKLSLYEQYF; cdr3_nt: TGTGCCAGCAGTCCTAACAAGTTATCTCTCTACGAGCAGTACTTC
v_call: TRBV4-2; j_call: TRBJ2-1; d_call: TRBD1; clone_size: few; cdr3_aa: CASSLGQDNEQFF; cdr3_nt: TGTGCCAGCAGCCTGGGACAGGACAATGAGCAGTTCTTC
v_call: TRBV7-2; j_call: TRBJ1-2; d_call: -; clone_size: few; cdr3_aa: CASSLWGSGGYTF; cdr3_nt: TGTGCCAGCAGCTTATGGGGAAGTGGGGGCTACACCTTC
v_call: TRBV7-6; j_call: TRBJ2-3; d_call: TRBD2; clone_size: many; cdr3_aa: CASSLRSVAGGTTDTQYF; cdr3_nt: TGTGCCAGCAGCCTAAGATCTGTAGCGGGAGGTACCACAGATACGCAGTATTTT
v_call: TRBV2; j_call: TRBJ1-1; d_call: -; clone_size: -; cdr3_aa: CASLVVRDTEAFF; cdr3_nt: TGTGCCAGCTTGGTTGTTCGGGACACTGAAGCTTTCTTT
v_call: TRBV4-2; j_call: TRBJ2-5; d_call: TRBD2; clone_size: -; cdr3_aa: CASSQDRTSQETQYF; cdr3_nt: TGTGCCAGCAGCCAAGACAGGACTAGCCAAGAGACCCAGTACTTC
v_call: TRBV20-1; j_call: TRBJ2-1; d_call: -; clone_size: -; cdr3_aa: CSARDLVADNEQFF; cdr3_nt: TGCAGTGCTAGAGATCTTGTAGCGGACAATGAGCAGTTCTTC
v_call: TRBV6-1; j_call: TRBJ1-4; d_call: TRBD1; clone_size: few; cdr3_aa: CASSRDRAAKLFF; cdr3_nt: TGTGCCAGCAGTCGGGACAGGGCTGCAAAACTGTTTTTT
v_call: TRBV27; j_call: TRBJ2-6; d_call: TRBD1; clone_size: few; cdr3_aa: CASSLLAGGNSGANVLTF; cdr3_nt: TGTGCCAGCAGTTTATTGGCAGGGGGAAACTCTGGGGCCAACGTCCTGACTTTC
v_call: TRBV24-1; j_call: TRBJ2-1; d_call: -; clone_size: few; cdr3_aa: CATSALGGGEQFF; cdr3_nt: TGTGCCACCAGTGCCCTCGGAGGGGGTGAGCAGTTCTTC
v_call: TRBV4-2; j_call: TRBJ1-1; d_call: TRBD1; clone_size: -; cdr3_aa: CASSQRTGGGTEAFF; cdr3_nt: TGTGCCAGCAGCCAGCGGACAGGGGGTGGCACTGAAGCTTTCTTT
v_call: TRBV28; j_call: TRBJ2-4; d_call: -; clone_size: many; cdr3_aa: CASSFPGSSTGNIQYF; cdr3_nt: TGTGCCAGCAGTTTCCCAGGGTCCTCGACGGGAAACATTCAGTACTTC
v_call: TRBV4-1; j_call: TRBJ1-5; d_call: TRBD1; clone_size: once; cdr3_aa: CASSQGDRDRRPQHF; cdr3_nt: TGCGCCAGCAGCCAAGGGGACAGGGACCGTCGGCCCCAGCATTTT
v_call: TRBV6-1; j_call: TRBJ2-3; d_call: -; clone_size: few; cdr3_aa: CASRPAGPPGSDTQYF; cdr3_nt: TGTGCCAGCAGGCCGGCGGGGCCCCCGGGTTCAGATACGCAGTATTTT
v_call: TRBV4-2; j_call: TRBJ2-7; d_call: TRBD2; clone_size: few; cdr3_aa: CASSHPNPGLGVYEQYF; cdr3_nt: TGTGCCAGCAGCCACCCAAACCCGGGACTAGGTGTCTACGAGCAGTACTTC
v_call: TRBV7-2; j_call: TRBJ2-6; d_call: TRBD2; clone_size: -; cdr3_aa: CASSLASPSGRSRANVLTF; cdr3_nt: TGTGCCAGCAGCTTAGCTAGCCCTAGCGGGAGGAGCAGGGCCAACGTCCTGACTTTC